This T cell receptor (beta chain) comes out of a study of post-analysis software for immune sequencing data. Study-wide results and limits: TRBV segments more frequent in patients than in controls numbered five and included TRBV5-6, TRBV5-1 and TRBV20-1.

Germline CDR1 LGHNA, CDR2 YSLEER. This CDR3 has 15 amino acids. The V and J ends lost 2 bases and 5 bases, in that order; junction bases with no gene match: 6. Unique-molecular-identifier-tagged TCR beta cDNA libraries were used. TCRdb independently ran MiXCR on the PCR reads; one entry per CDR3 protein. The sample carries 350,000 to 500,000 distinct CDR3 sequences, 30% to 40% recorded once. This clonotype was observed many times. Its cognate antigen is unknown. V usage is TRBV4-3 and J usage is TRBJ2-7, with 10 nucleotides matching TRBD1. This receptor was identified in a girl aged 2-10 years with multiple sclerosis. The sequencing input was blood. Written as DNA, the CDR3 is TGCGCCAGCAGCCAAAGGGACAGGGGCCCCAACGAGCAGTACTTC. Its translation is CASSQRDRGPNEQYF.